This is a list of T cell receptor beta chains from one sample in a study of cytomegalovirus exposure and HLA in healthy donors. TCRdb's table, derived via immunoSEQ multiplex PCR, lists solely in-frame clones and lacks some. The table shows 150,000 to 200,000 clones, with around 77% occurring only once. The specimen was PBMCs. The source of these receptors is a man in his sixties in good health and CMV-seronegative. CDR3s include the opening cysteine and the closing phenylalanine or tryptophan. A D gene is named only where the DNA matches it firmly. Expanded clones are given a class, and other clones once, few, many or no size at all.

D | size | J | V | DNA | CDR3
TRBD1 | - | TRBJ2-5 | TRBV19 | TGTGCCAGCGAACAACAGGGGTCGGCGGGGTACTTC | CASEQQGSAGYF
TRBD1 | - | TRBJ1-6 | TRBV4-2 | TGTGCCAGCAGCCAGGATACAGGGGTGGGTTCACCCCTCCACTTT | CASSQDTGVGSPLHF
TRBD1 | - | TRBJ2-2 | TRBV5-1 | TGCGCCAGCAGCTTCCTCACCCCGGGACAGGGAACAACCGGGGAGCTGTTTTTT | CASSFLTPGQGTTGELFF
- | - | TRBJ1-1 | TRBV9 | TGTGCCAGCAGCGCTAGAGTCCCTGAAGCTTTCTTT | CASSARVPEAFF
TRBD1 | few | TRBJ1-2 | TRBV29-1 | TGCAGCGTGGCCGCGGACAGGGACCCCTTTGAAGGCTACACCTTC | CSVAADRDPFEGYTF
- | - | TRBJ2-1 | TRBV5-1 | TGCGCCAGCAGCTGGAGTTACAATGAGCAGTTCTTC | CASSWSYNEQFF
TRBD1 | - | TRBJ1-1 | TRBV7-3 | TGTGCCAGCAGCTTAATTTTAGGGGGCCCGACTGAAGCTTTCTTT | CASSLILGGPTEAFF
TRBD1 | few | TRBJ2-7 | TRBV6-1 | TGTGCCAGCAGTGAAGCGGAAAGGACAGGGTACAACGAGCAGTACTTC | CASSEAERTGYNEQYF
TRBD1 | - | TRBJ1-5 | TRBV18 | TGTGCCAGCTCCCCCACAGGGGGAAATCAGCCCCAGCATTTT | CASSPTGGNQPQHF
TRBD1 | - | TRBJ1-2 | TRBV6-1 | TGTGCCAGCGCCTGGACAGGGGGCGACCCGGGGGGCTACACCTTC | CASAWTGGDPGGYTF
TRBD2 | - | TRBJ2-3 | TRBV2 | TGTGCCAGCAGTGTAAGCGGGGTGAGCACAGATACGCAGTATTTT | CASSVSGVSTDTQYF
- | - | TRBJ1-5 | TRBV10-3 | TGTGCCATCAGTGAGTCGTCAGGGGACAGCAATCAGCCCCAGCATTTT | CAISESSGDSNQPQHF
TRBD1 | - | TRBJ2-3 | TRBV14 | TGTGCCAGCAGCTTGAGGACAGGGTGGGCAGATACGCAGTATTTT | CASSLRTGWADTQYF
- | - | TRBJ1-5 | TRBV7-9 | TGTGCCAGCAGCTTAGCCGGACTGGGGAATCAGCCCCAGAATTTT | CASSLAGLGNQPQNF
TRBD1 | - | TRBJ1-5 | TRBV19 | TGTGCCAGTAGTCGTCTCCCGGGACAGGGTCCCAATCAGCCCCAGAATTTT | CASSRLPGQGPNQPQNF
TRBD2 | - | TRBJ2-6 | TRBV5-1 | TGCGCCAGTCGACTAGCGGGGTTCTCTGGGGCCAACGTCCTGACTTTC | CASRLAGFSGANVLTF
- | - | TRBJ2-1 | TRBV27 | TGTGCCAGCAGTTCGTTAAGCCGAAGCTCCTACAATGAGCAGTTCTTC | CASSSLSRSSYNEQFF
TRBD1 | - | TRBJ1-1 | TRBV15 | TGTGCCACCAGCAGAGAGCAGGGGGCGTCCCCGAGAACTGAAGCTTTCTTT | CATSREQGASPRTEAFF
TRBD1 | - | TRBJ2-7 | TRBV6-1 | TGTGCCAGCAGTGGGGTGAACAGGGGGCGCGAATTGGATACCTACGAGCAGTACTTC | CASSGVNRGRELDTYEQYF
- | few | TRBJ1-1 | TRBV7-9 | TGTGCCAGCAGCTCCCAGGTGGGGAGAGCTGAAGCTTTCTTT | CASSSQVGRAEAFF
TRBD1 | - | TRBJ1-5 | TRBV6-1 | TGTGCCAGCAGTGACCCGACAGGGAACGGCTTTATGAATAGCAATCAGCCCCAGCATTTT | CASSDPTGNGFMNSNQPQHF
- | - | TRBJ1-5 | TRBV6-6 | TGTGCCAGCACCCCAGGGGTCACTAGCAATCAGCCCCAGCATTTT | CASTPGVTSNQPQHF
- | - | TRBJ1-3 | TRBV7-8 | TGTGCCAGCACCGCTTTCAGGGGAAACACCATATATTTT | CASTAFRGNTIYF
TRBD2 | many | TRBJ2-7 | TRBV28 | TGTGCCAGCAGTTTAGCGGGAGCGCAGTACGAGCAGTACTTC | CASSLAGAQYEQYF
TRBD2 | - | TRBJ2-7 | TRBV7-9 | TGTGCCAGCAGATCCGGGACTAGCGGGTACGAGCAGTACTTC | CASRSGTSGYEQYF
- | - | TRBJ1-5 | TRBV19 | TGTGCCACTCAGGAGACTCAGGGAGGGGGTCAGCCCCAGCATTTT | CATQETQGGGQPQHF
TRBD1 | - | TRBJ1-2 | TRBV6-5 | TGTGCCAGCAGGACTACAGGGGCTAAGGGTGGCTACACCTTC | CASRTTGAKGGYTF
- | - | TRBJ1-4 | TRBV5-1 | TGCGCCAGCAGCTTGGAACTTAATGAAAAACTGTTTTTT | CASSLELNEKLFF
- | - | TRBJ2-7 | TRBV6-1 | TGTGCCAGCAGGACGCGGGACCTGCAGTACTTC | CASRTRDLQYF
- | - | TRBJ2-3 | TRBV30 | TGTGCCTGGAGTCCAGGAATGACTAGAGGCACAGATACGCAGTATTTT | CAWSPGMTRGTDTQYF
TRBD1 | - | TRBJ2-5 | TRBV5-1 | TGCGCCAGCAGCCAAGAGACAGGGCAAGAGACCCAGTACTTC | CASSQETGQETQYF
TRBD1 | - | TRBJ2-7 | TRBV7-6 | TGTGCCAGCAGCTTAGGGGCTGACAGGGTCTACGAGCAGTACTTC | CASSLGADRVYEQYF
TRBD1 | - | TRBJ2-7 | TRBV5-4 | TGTGCCAGCAGCTCGGGACAGGGGTACGAGCAGTACTTC | CASSSGQGYEQYF
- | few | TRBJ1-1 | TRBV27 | TGTGCCAGCAGTCCTTTAACAGCTTTTGAAACTACTGAAGCTTTCTTT | CASSPLTAFETTEAFF
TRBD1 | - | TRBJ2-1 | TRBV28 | TGTGCCAGCAGTTTTGGGCAGGGGGCGTGGAATGAGCAGTTCTTC | CASSFGQGAWNEQFF
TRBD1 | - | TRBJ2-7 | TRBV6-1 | TGTGCCAGCCTCGAAGGGGACAGTCCTTTCTACGAGCAGTACTTC | CASLEGDSPFYEQYF
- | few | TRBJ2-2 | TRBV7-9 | TGTGCCAGCAGCCCCTCTAAGAGCAGCGGACGGAACACCGGGGAGCTGTTTTTT | CASSPSKSSGRNTGELFF
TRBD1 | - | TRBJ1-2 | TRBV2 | TGTGCCAGCAGGGGGACAGGGATTAACTATGGCTACACCTTC | CASRGTGINYGYTF
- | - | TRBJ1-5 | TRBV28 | TGTGCCAGCAGTCCCATTGGGGGGGCGAGGAGCAATCAGCCCCAGCATTTT | CASSPIGGARSNQPQHF
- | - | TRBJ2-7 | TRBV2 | TGTGCCAGCAGTGCCCTGGTACTAGCAACCCACGAGCAGTACTTC | CASSALVLATHEQYF
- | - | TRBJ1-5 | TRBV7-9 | TGTGCCAGCGGTGGGGGCGTAGATCAGCCCCAGCATTTT | CASGGGVDQPQHF